These 4 T cell receptor beta chains were sequenced from one sample in a study of identical twins. TCRdb reprocessed the 5' RACE reads with MiXCR, giving one entry per CDR3 protein. The table lists 690,000 or so distinct CDR3 sequences, over 8.5% of them singletons. These sequences were also reported in another study, on yellow fever vaccine responses in identical twins.

The sequenced sample was PBMCs. The receptors were sampled from a woman aged 18-29 years in good health.

This chain joins TRBV11-2 and TRBJ2-1; possible D gene TRBD2, 5 bases. The CDR3 is made up of 16 amino acids. The germline gives CDR1 SGHAT, CDR2 FQNNGV. Trimming left V 5 bases short and J 1 base short, with 15 bases between. CDR3 residues: CASSPRPGGSYNEQFF. CDR3 DNA: TGTGCCAGCAGCCCCCGTCCCGGCGGGTCCTACAATGAGCAGTTCTTC.

DNA of the CDR3: TGTGCCAGCAGCTTGTGGGAGAGCGGGCTGAGCACAGATACGCAGTATTTT. Protein product: CASSLWESGLSTDTQYF. This sequence joins TRBV11-2 and TRBJ2-3; possible D gene TRBD2, 6 bases. CDR3 length: 17 amino acids. The germline V gene encodes CDR1 SGHAT and CDR2 FQNNGV. Trimming cost V 3 bases and J 0 bases, with 16 bases left between them.

This clonotype was counted at least ten times. This chain links TRBV10-3 with TRBJ1-1; TRBD1 might be the D (6 bases). Germline assignment: CDR1 ENHRY and CDR2 SYGVKD. Trimming removed 10 bases at V and 0 bases at J, with 12 bases between. The CDR3 loop spans 13 amino acids. CDR3 nucleotides: TGTGCCACGAAAGGACAGATGAACACTGAAGCTTTCTTT. This translates into CATKGQMNTEAFF.

In its sample, this clonotype was seen many times. DNA of the CDR3: TGTGCCAGCAGCCAAGATATGTGGGATACGCAGTATTTT. Residues: CASSQDMWDTQYF. The V gene is TRBV3-1, the J gene TRBJ2-3; the D is unclear. The V gene lost 0 bases and the J gene lost 6 bases, with 7 bases spanning the gap. Germline V gene lookup returns CDR1 LGHDT and CDR2 YNNKEL (reference sequence). This CDR3 spans 13 amino acids.